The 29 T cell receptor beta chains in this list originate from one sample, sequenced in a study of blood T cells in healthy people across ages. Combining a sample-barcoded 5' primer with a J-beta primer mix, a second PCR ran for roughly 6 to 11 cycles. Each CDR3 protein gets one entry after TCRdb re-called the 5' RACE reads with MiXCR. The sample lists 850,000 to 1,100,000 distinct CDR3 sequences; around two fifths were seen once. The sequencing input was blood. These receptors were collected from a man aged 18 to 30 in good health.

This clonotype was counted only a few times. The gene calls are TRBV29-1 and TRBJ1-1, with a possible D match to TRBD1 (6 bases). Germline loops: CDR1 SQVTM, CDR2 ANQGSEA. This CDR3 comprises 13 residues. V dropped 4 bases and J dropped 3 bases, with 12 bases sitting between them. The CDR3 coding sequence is TGCAGCGTTGGGGACAAGGGGGACACTGAAGCTTTCTTT. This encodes CSVGDKGDTEAFF.

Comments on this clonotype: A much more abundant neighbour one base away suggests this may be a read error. In DNA form, the CDR3 reads TGTGCCATCAGCCCACCGACTAGCGGGTCCACAGCTACGCAGTATTTT. Protein product: CAISPPTSGSTATQYF. The V gene is TRBV10-3, the J gene TRBJ2-3; TRBD2 agrees at 10 bases. The CDR3 sequence is 16 residues long. Germline CDR1 is ENHRY and CDR2 is SYGVKD.

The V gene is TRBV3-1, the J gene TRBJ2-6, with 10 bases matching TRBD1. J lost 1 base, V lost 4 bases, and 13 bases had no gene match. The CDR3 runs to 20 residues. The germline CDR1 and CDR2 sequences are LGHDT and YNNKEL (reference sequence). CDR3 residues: CASSLVTGTGVVSGANVLTF. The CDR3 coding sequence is TGTGCCAGCAGCCTCGTAACCGGGACAGGGGTTGTATCTGGGGCCAACGTCCTGACTTTC.

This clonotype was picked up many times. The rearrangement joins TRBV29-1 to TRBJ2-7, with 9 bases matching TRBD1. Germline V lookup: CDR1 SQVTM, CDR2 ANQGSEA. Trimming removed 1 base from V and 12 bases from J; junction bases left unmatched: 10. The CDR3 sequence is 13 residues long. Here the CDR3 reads CSVEGPGQGVLYF. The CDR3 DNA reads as TGCAGCGTTGAAGGTCCGGGACAGGGAGTCTTGTACTTC.

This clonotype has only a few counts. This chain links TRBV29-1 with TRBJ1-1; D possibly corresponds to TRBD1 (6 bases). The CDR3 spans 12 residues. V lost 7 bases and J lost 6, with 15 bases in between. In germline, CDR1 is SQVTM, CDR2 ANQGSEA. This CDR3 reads CSANREYAEAFF. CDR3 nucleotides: TGCAGCGCCAACAGGGAGTACGCTGAAGCTTTCTTT.

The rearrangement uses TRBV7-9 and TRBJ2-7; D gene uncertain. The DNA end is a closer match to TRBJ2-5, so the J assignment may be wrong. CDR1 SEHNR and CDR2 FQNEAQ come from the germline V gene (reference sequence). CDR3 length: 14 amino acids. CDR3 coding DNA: TGTGCCAGCAGCTTAGTCGTGCGGAAGGAGACCCAGTACTTC. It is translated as CASSLVVRKETQYF.

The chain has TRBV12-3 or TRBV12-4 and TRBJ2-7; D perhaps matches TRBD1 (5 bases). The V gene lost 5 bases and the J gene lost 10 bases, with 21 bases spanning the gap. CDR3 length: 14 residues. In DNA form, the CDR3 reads TGTGCCAGCAGTCTCGGACATCTCTTGGGCGCCCAGTACTTC. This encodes CASSLGHLLGAQYF.

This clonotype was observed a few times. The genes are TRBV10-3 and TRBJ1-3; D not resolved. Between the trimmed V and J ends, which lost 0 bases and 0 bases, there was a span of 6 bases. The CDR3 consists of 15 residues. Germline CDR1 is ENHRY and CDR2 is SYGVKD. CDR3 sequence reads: CAISESRDSGNTIYF. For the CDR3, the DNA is TGTGCCATCAGTGAGTCTCGGGACTCTGGAAACACCATATATTTT.

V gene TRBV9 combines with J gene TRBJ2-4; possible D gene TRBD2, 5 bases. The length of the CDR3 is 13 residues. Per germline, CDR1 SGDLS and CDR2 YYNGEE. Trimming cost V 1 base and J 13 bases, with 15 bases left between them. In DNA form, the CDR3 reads TGTGCCAGCAGCGTATCGGGGAAGGATGAGCAGTACTTC. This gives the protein CASSVSGKDEQYF.

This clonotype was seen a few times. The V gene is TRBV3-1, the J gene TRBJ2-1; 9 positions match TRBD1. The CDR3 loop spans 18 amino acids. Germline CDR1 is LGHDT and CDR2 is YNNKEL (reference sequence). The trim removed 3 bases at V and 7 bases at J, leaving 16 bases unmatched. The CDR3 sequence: CASSQPKPGQGISNEQFF. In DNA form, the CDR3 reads TGTGCCAGCAGCCAGCCTAAACCGGGACAGGGAATTTCGAATGAGCAGTTCTTC.

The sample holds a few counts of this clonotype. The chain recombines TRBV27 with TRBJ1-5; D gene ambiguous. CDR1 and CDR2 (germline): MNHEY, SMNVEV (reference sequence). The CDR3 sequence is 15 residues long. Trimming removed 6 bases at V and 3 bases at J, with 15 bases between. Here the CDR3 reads CASSRTPRDNQPQHF. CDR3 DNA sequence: TGTGCCAGCAGCCGGACGCCCCGCGACAATCAGCCCCAGCATTTT.

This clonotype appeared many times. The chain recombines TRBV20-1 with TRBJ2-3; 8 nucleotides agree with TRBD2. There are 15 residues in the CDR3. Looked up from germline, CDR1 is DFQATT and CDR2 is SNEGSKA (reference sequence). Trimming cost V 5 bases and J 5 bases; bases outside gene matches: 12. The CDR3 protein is CSAGGVAGIRDTQYF. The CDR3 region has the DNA TGCAGTGCTGGGGGGGTAGCGGGGATCCGAGATACGCAGTATTTT.

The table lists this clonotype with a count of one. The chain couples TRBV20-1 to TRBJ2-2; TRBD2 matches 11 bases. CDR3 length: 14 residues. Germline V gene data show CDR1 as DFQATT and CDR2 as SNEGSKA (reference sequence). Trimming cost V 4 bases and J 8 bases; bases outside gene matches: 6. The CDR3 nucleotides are TGCAGTGCTATGCTAGCGGGGGGCCTGGGGGAGCTGTTTTTT. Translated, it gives CSAMLAGGLGELFF.

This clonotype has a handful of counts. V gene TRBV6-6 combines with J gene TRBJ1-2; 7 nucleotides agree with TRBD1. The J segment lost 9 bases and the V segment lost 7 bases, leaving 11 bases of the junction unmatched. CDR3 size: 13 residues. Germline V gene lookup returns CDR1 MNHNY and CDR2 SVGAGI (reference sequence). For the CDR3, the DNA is TGTGCCAGCAAACCCGACAGGGAATGGAGCTACACCTTC. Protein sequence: CASKPDREWSYTF.

The chain's CDR3 is CASSAGTDNLEQYF. The DNA for the CDR3 is TGTGCCAGCAGCGCCGGGACTGATAATCTCGAGCAGTACTTC. V usage is TRBV9 and J usage is TRBJ2-5; D might be TRBD2 (6 bases). Gene TRBJ2-7 matches the end of the DNA better, so the J call may be wrong. CDR1 SGDLS and CDR2 YYNGEE come from the germline V gene. The CDR3 has 14 residues.

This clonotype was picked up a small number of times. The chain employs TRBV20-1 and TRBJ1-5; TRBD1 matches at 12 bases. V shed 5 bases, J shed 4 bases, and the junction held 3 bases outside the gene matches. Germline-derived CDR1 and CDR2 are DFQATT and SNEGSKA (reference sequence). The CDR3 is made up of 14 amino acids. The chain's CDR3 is CSAPGQGANQPQHF. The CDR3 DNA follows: TGCAGTGCTCCGGGACAGGGGGCGAATCAGCCCCAGCATTTT.

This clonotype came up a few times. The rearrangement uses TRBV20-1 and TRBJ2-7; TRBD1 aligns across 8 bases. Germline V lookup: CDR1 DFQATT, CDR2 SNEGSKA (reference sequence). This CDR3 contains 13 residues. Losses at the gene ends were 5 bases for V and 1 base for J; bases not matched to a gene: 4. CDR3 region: CSAGGQGSYEQYF. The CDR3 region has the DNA TGCAGTGCTGGAGGACAGGGATCCTACGAGCAGTACTTC.

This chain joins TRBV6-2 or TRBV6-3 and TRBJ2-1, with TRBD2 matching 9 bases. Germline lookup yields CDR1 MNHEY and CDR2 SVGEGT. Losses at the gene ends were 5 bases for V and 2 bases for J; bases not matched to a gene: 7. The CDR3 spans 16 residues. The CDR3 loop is CASSRAGGGAYNEQFF. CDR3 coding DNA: TGTGCCAGCAGTCGGGCCGGCGGGGGGGCCTACAATGAGCAGTTCTTC.

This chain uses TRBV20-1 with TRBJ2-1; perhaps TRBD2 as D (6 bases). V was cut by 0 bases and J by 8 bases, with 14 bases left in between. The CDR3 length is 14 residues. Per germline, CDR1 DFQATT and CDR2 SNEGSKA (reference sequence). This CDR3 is CSAREGLAIDEQFF. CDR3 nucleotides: TGCAGTGCTAGAGAAGGGCTAGCGATCGATGAGCAGTTCTTC.

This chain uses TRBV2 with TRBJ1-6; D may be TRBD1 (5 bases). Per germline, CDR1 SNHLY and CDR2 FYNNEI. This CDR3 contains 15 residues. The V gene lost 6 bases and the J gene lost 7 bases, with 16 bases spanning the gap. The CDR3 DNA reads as TGTGCCAGCAGGAGGGTGGACACGAAGAATTCACCCCTCCACTTT. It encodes CASRRVDTKNSPLHF.

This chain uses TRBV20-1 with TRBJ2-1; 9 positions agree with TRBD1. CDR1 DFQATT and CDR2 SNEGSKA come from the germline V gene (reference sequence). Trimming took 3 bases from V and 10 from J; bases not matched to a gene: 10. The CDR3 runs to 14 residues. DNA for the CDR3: TGCAGTGCTAGCGGGACAGGGTTGACCTACGAGCAGTTCTTC. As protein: CSASGTGLTYEQFF.

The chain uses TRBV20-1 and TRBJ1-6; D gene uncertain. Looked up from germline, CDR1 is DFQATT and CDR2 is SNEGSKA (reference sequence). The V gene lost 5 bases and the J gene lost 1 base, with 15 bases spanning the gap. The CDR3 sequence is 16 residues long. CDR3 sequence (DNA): TGCAGTGCTCCCTCGATCCACATGTCCTATAATTCACCCCTCCACTTT. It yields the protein CSAPSIHMSYNSPLHF.

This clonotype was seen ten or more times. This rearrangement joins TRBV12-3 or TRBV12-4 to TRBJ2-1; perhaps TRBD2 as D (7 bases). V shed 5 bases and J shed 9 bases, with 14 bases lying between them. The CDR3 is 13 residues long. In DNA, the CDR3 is TGTGCCAGCAGTGTCGTGGGGGGGCGTGAGCAGTTCTTC. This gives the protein CASSVVGGREQFF.

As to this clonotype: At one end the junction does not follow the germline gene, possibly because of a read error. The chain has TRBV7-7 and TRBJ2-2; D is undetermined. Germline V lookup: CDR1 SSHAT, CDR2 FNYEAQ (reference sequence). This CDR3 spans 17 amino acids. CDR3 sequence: CASSLRSERANTGELFF. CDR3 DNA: TGTGCTAGCAGCTTAAGATCGGAAAGGGCGAACACCGGGGAGCTGTTTTTT.

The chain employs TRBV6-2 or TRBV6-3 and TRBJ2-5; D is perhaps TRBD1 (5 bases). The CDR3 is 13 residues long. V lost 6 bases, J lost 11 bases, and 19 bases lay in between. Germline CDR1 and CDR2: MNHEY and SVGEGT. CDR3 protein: CASSWGQLNEQYF. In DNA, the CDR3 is TGTGCCAGCAGCTGGGGCCAGCTAAATGAGCAGTACTTC.

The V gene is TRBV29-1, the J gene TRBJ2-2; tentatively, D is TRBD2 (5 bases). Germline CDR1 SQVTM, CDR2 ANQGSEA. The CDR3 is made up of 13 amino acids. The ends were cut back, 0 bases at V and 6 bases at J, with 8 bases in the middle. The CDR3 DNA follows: TGCAGCGTTGAAGATGCGGGTCCCGGGGAGCTGTTTTTT. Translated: CSVEDAGPGELFF.

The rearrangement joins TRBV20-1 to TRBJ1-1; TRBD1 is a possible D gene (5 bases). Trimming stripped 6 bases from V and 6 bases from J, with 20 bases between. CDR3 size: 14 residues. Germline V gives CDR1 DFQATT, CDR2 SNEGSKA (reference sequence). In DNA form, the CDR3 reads TGCAGTGCCCCTGAGGTGGGGGAACTGGCTGAAGCTTTCTTT. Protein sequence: CSAPEVGELAEAFF.

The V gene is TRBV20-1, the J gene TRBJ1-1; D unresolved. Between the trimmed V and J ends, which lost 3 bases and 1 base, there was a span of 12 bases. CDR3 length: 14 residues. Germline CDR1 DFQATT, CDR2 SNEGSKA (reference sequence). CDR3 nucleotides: TGCAGTGCTAGCCCTAGTAAGGGGAACACTGAAGCTTTCTTT. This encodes CSASPSKGNTEAFF.

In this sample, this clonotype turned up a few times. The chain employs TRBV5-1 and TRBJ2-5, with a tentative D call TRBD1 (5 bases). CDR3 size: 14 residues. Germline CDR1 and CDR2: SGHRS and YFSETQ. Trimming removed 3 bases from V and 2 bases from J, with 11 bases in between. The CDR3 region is CASSSTDAQETQYF. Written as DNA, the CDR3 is TGCGCCAGCAGCTCGACAGACGCTCAAGAGACCCAGTACTTC.